This T cell receptor (beta chain) was obtained from a study of response to subunit inactivated influenza vaccine. This clonotype was counted only a few times. The CDR3 contains 14 residues. V lost 5 bases to trimming and J lost 7 bases; unmatched junction nucleotides: 5. CDR1 is SGHVS and CDR2 is FQNEAQ in the germline V gene. TCRdb used MiXCR to reprocess the RT-PCR reads, holding one entry per CDR3 protein. The sample lists 280,000 or so distinct CDR3 sequences, about a fifth occurring once. The sequence came from a man between 50 and 69 years old who received an inactivated influenza vaccine. The specimen was PBMCs from blood, collected 21 months after vaccination. V is TRBV7-8 and J is TRBJ1-4, with 9 bases identical to TRBD1. The CDR3 spells CASSTQGASEKLFF. Here the CDR3 DNA reads TGTGCCAGCAGCACACAGGGGGCTAGTGAAAAACTGTTTTTT. The full variable domain, rest sourced from reference TRBV7-8 and TRBJ1-4, is GAGVSQSPRYKVAKRGQDVALRCDPISGHVSLFWYQQALGQGPEFLTYFQNEAQLDKSGLPSDRFFAERPEGSVSTLKIQRTQQEDSAVYLCASSTQGASEKLFFGSGTQLSVL.